Each of the 3 T cell receptor beta chains below was sequenced from the same sample in a study of blood T cell repertoires in COVID-19. Using immunoSEQ multiplex PCR, the repertoire was profiled, and TCRdb retains in-frame clones only, with some absent. The repertoire holds roughly 290,000 clones, with 89% as singletons. Sequenced sample: peripheral blood. The receptors stem from a woman aged 55-69 years with acute or convalescent COVID-19.

This sequence joins TRBV29-1 and TRBJ2-7; D ambiguous. The length of the CDR3 is 12 residues. V lost 5 bases and J lost 2, with 10 bases in between. CDR1 and CDR2 from the germline V gene are SQVTM and ANQGSEA. CDR3 nucleotide sequence: TGCAGCGTTAAAATGGCGGCCTACGAGCAGTACTTC. Translation gives CSVKMAAYEQYF.

J is TRBJ2-7 and V is TRBV6-5; 10 positions match TRBD2. Germline V gene sequence: CDR1 MNHEY, CDR2 SVGAGI. The V and J ends lost 7 bases and 3 bases, in that order; junction bases with no gene match: 6. This CDR3 is 14 amino acids long. CDR3 DNA: TGTGCCAGCAAGCGGGGGGGTGAGGTCTACGAGCAGTACTTC. The encoded protein is CASKRGGEVYEQYF.

The V gene is TRBV7-2, the J gene TRBJ2-1; a possible D gene is TRBD1 (6 bases). V was trimmed by 10 bases and J by 1 base, leaving 11 bases between them. The CDR3 contains 13 residues. Germline V gene data show CDR1 as SGHTA and CDR2 as FQGNSA. The CDR3 sequence: CATQGQSYNEQFF. The CDR3 DNA sequence: TGTGCCACACAGGGCCAGTCCTACAATGAGCAGTTCTTC.